The 22 T cell receptor beta chains reported below all come from one sample, sequenced in a study of blood T cell repertoires in COVID-19. Profiling relied on immunoSEQ multiplex PCR, and the TCRdb table lists in-frame clones only, not all of them. The repertoire has under 400,000 clones, almost 90% of them found once; the top ten carry 2.5% to 3%. The sequenced sample consisted of peripheral blood. The source of these receptors is a woman in her thirties with COVID-19, enrolled during active disease.

The chain is built from TRBV5-1 and TRBJ2-7; 9 positions match TRBD1. This CDR3 has 14 amino acids. CDR1 is SGHRS and CDR2 is YFSETQ in the germline V gene. V was pared by 4 bases and J by 3 bases, with 5 bases of the junction left unmatched. CDR3 in amino acids: CASSPGQGIYEQYF. In DNA, the CDR3 is TGCGCCAGCAGCCCCGGACAGGGGATCTACGAGCAGTACTTC. The complete variable domain, with remaining parts taken from reference TRBV5-1 and TRBJ2-7, reads KAGVTQTPRYLIKTRGQQVTLSCSPISGHRSVSWYQQTPGQGLQFLFEYFSETQRNKGNFPGRFSGRQFSNSRSEMNVSTLELGDSALYLCASSPGQGIYEQYFGPGTRLTVT.

V usage is TRBV9 and J usage is TRBJ2-3; TRBD2 might be the D (6 bases). The V end lost 0 bases, the J end lost 11 bases, and 16 bases lay between the germline ends. The germline V gene has CDR1 SGDLS and CDR2 YYNGEE. The CDR3 is 14 amino acids. This CDR3 reads CASSVVSVGGMQYF. The CDR3 DNA is TGTGCCAGCAGCGTAGTGTCGGTTGGCGGGATGCAGTATTTT. Combining the CDR3 with reference TRBV9 and TRBJ2-3 gives the whole variable domain DSGVTQTPKHLITATGQRVTLRCSPRSGDLSVYWYQQSLDQGLQFLIQYYNGEERAKGNILERFSAQQFPDLHSELNLSSLELGDSALYFCASSVVSVGGMQYFGPGTRLTVL.

The chain links TRBV15 to TRBJ1-2; D gene uncertain. The V gene lost 0 bases and the J gene lost 3 bases, with 8 bases spanning the gap. Germline V gene data show CDR1 as LNHNV and CDR2 as YYDKDF (reference sequence). The CDR3 length is 14 residues. CDR3 coding DNA: TGTGCCACCAGCAGAGATGGGCTTTACTATGGCTACACCTTC. This sequence encodes CATSRDGLYYGYTF.

J is TRBJ1-1 and V is TRBV29-1, with a possible D match to TRBD1 (5 bases). Trimming took off 5 bases at V and 5 bases at J, with 12 bases between the two ends. Germline loops: CDR1 SQVTM, CDR2 ANQGSEA. CDR3 length: 12 residues. The CDR3: CSVRRAGTEAFF. The CDR3 region has the DNA TGCAGCGTTCGCAGGGCGGGGACTGAAGCTTTCTTT.

This chain connects TRBV5-6 to TRBJ1-4; the D gene is possibly TRBD1 (6 bases). With 4 bases removed from V and 0 bases from J, the gap between germline ends came to 10 bases. The germline gives CDR1 SGHDT, CDR2 YYEEEE. The CDR3 is 15 amino acids. The DNA for the CDR3 is TGTGCCAGCAGCCTTGCAGGGGCAACTAATGAAAAACTGTTTTTT. This translates into CASSLAGATNEKLFF. The variable domain in full, with the rest retrieved from reference TRBV5-6 and TRBJ1-4, is DAGVTQSPTHLIKTRGQQVTLRCSPKSGHDTVSWYQQALGQGPQFIFQYYEEEERQRGNFPDRFSGHQFPNYSSELNVNALLLGDSALYLCASSLAGATNEKLFFGSGTQLSVL.

The V gene is TRBV5-4, the J gene TRBJ1-2; the match to TRBD1 covers 8 bases. The germline V gene has CDR1 SGHNT and CDR2 YYREEE (reference sequence). The junction had 1 base not matched to a gene; V was cut back by 1 base and J by 2 bases. The CDR3 sequence is 14 residues long. The CDR3 coding sequence is TGTGCCAGCAGCTTGCAGGGGGCGAACTATGGCTACACCTTC. Translation gives CASSLQGANYGYTF.

The gene calls are TRBV19 and TRBJ1-5; 10 nucleotides align to TRBD1. Trimming took 5 bases from V and 5 from J; bases not matched to a gene: 9. The CDR3 spans 16 residues. In germline, CDR1 is LNHDA, CDR2 SQIVND (reference sequence). The CDR3 DNA is TGTGCCAGTAGTCCTCCAGGAGGGACAGGGGATCAGCCCCAGCATTTT. Translating gives CASSPPGGTGDQPQHF. Looking up the rest from reference TRBV19 and TRBJ1-5 gives the full variable domain: DGGITQSPKYLFRKEGQNVTLSCEQNLNHDAMYWYRQDPGQGLRLIYYSQIVNDFQKGDIAEGYSVSREKKESFPLTVTSAQKNPTAFYLCASSPPGGTGDQPQHFGDGTRLSIL.

The CDR3 DNA sequence: TGTGCCAGCAGCTTAGGAGGGACGGAAGAGACCCAGTACTTC. As protein: CASSLGGTEETQYF. J is TRBJ2-5 and V is TRBV5-4; a possible D gene is TRBD2 (6 bases). The V end was cut by 2 bases, the J end by 3 bases, with 11 bases between. This CDR3 spans 14 amino acids. Per germline, CDR1 SGHNT and CDR2 YYREEE (reference sequence).

This clone was found a few times. V gene TRBV2 combines with J gene TRBJ2-3; 9 nucleotides line up with TRBD2. CDR1 is SNHLY, CDR2 FYNNEI, per germline. V was pared by 7 bases and J by 3 bases, with 11 bases of the junction left unmatched. The CDR3 sequence is 16 residues long. This CDR3 reads CASTGLGSGRTDTQYF. The CDR3, as DNA: TGTGCCAGCACGGGACTTGGTAGCGGGAGAACAGATACGCAGTATTTT.

In this sample, this clone turned up a few times. J is TRBJ1-2 and V is TRBV27; D is possibly TRBD1 (6 bases). The CDR3 consists of 14 residues. The germline V and J ends were trimmed by 3 bases and 8 bases, with 16 bases remaining between them. Germline V gives CDR1 MNHEY, CDR2 SMNVEV (reference sequence). CDR3 DNA sequence: TGTGCCAGCAGTTTGAACAGGGACCCGGGCGGCTACACCTTC. As protein: CASSLNRDPGGYTF.

The chain couples TRBV7-9 to TRBJ2-3; 9 bases map to TRBD2. The J segment lost 5 bases and the V segment lost 1 base, leaving 4 bases of the junction unmatched. This CDR3 comprises 15 residues. Germline CDR1 is SEHNR and CDR2 is FQNEAQ (reference sequence). CDR3 DNA sequence: TGTGCCAGCAGCTTAGGTAGACTAGCGGTAGATACGCAGTATTTT. This codes for CASSLGRLAVDTQYF.

The rearrangement joins TRBV6-1 to TRBJ1-2, with D possibly TRBD1 on 5 matching bases. The ends were cut back, 3 bases at V and 8 bases at J, with 13 bases in the middle. Germline CDR1 MNHNS, CDR2 SASEGT. There are 13 residues in the CDR3. In DNA, the CDR3 is TGTGCCAGCAGTGACGTAGGGGTTGGCGGCTACACCTTC. Translated: CASSDVGVGGYTF.

This clone was seen only a few times. V usage is TRBV5-5 and J usage is TRBJ1-5; TRBD1 aligns across 10 bases. The junction had 6 bases not matched to a gene; V was cut back by 2 bases and J by 7 bases. The length of the CDR3 is 15 residues. The germline V gene encodes CDR1 SGHKS and CDR2 YYEKEE (reference sequence). CDR3 loop: CASSFRQGAGQPQHF. CDR3 DNA sequence: TGTGCCAGCAGCTTCCGACAGGGGGCAGGCCAGCCCCAGCATTTT.

The chain employs TRBV6-6 and TRBJ1-2, with 7 bases identical to TRBD1. Losses at the gene ends were 5 bases for V and 2 bases for J; bases not matched to a gene: 5. This CDR3 comprises 14 residues. CDR1 MNHNY and CDR2 SVGAGI come from the germline V gene (reference sequence). CDR3 amino acids: CASSNQQGNYGYTF. DNA for the CDR3: TGTGCCAGCAGTAACCAACAGGGGAACTATGGCTACACCTTC.

The V gene is TRBV10-2, the J gene TRBJ1-1; D might be TRBD1 (6 bases). The CDR3 is made up of 14 amino acids. Germline CDR1 reads WSHSY; CDR2 reads SAAADI. V lost 4 bases and J lost 0, with 9 bases in between. The CDR3 region has the DNA TGCGCCAGCAGTGCTGGGGGCGTGAACACTGAAGCTTTCTTT. Translating gives CASSAGGVNTEAFF.

The V and J genes are TRBV18 and TRBJ1-2, with TRBD1 matching 9 bases. Germline CDR1 is KGHSH and CDR2 is LQKENI. This CDR3 is built from 16 residues. J gave up 4 bases and V 0 bases, and 6 bases lay outside the gene matches. The CDR3 spells CASSPPKGQGFYGYTF. The CDR3, as DNA: TGTGCCAGCTCACCACCTAAGGGACAGGGTTTCTATGGCTACACCTTC.

The chain links TRBV2 to TRBJ2-1; TRBD2 agrees at 10 bases. The germline gives CDR1 SNHLY, CDR2 FYNNEI. The CDR3 spans 17 residues. The V and J ends lost 5 bases and 1 base, in that order; junction bases with no gene match: 8. The CDR3 region is CASSQILAGRSYNEQFF. CDR3 nucleotide sequence: TGTGCCAGCAGTCAGATACTAGCGGGACGTTCCTACAATGAGCAGTTCTTC.

This clone was counted a single time. The CDR3 loop reads CAWSKGTNTEAFF. For the CDR3, the DNA is TGTGCCTGGAGTAAGGGGACTAACACTGAAGCTTTCTTT. The V call is TRBV30, the J call TRBJ1-1, with a tentative D call TRBD1 (5 bases). This CDR3 spans 13 amino acids. Germline assignment: CDR1 GTSNPN and CDR2 SVGIG (reference sequence). Trimming took 2 bases from V and 2 from J, leaving 9 bases between them. The full variable domain, in which reference TRBV30 and TRBJ1-1 provide the parts outside the CDR3, is SQTIHQWPATLVQPVGSPLSLECTVEGTSNPNLYWYRQAAGRGLQLLFYSVGIGQISSEVPQNLSASRPQDRQFILSSKKLLLSDSGFYLCAWSKGTNTEAFFGQGTRLTVV.

V usage is TRBV5-1 and J usage is TRBJ1-4; D is ambiguous. Per the germline V gene, CDR1 is SGHRS and CDR2 is YFSETQ. The V gene lost 0 bases and the J gene lost 3 bases, with 6 bases spanning the gap. This CDR3 is built from 14 residues. Here the CDR3 DNA reads TGCGCCAGCAGCTTGGGAGGTCCTAATGAAAAACTGTTTTTT. It translates to CASSLGGPNEKLFF.

The table lists this clone with a count of one. The chain employs TRBV5-4 and TRBJ1-2, with D unresolved. V shed 3 bases and J shed 10 bases, with 19 bases lying between them. Germline V gene lookup returns CDR1 SGHNT and CDR2 YYREEE (reference sequence). This CDR3 has 14 amino acids. The CDR3 spells CASSSPGPPGDYTF. CDR3 DNA sequence: TGTGCCAGCAGCTCCCCTGGACCGCCCGGGGACTACACCTTC.

This clone was observed a single time. This chain uses TRBV12-3 or TRBV12-4 with TRBJ2-1; D unresolved. The CDR3 runs to 13 residues. With 3 bases removed from V and 4 bases from J, the gap between germline ends came to 7 bases. In DNA form, the CDR3 reads TGTGCCAGCAGTTTCGCGGAGTACAATGAGCAGTTCTTC. It specifies CASSFAEYNEQFF.

J is TRBJ2-7 and V is TRBV27; 9 bases are a match to TRBD2. This CDR3 comprises 17 residues. V shed 7 bases, J shed 3 bases, and the junction held 16 bases outside the gene matches. The V gene's germline CDR1 is MNHEY and CDR2 SMNVEV (reference sequence). CDR3 sequence (DNA): TGTGCCAGCAAAGAGACTAGCGGAGGAGGAGGGATCTACGAGCAGTACTTC. Its protein is CASKETSGGGGIYEQYF.